This passage covers 6 T cell receptor beta chains from one sample sequenced in a study. TCRdb reprocessed the 5' RACE reads via MiXCR and lists one record per CDR3 protein. This table holds about 9,000 distinct CDR3 sequences, less than 40% found once. Treg sorting used a CD4+CD25+CD127-/low gate. The material sequenced was Tregs sorted from blood. These receptors originate from a female donor with breast cancer.

The chain uses TRBV20-1 and TRBJ2-5, with D hard to call. Germline V gene data show CDR1 as DFQATT and CDR2 as SNEGSKA (reference sequence). The V end was cut by 6 bases, the J end by 7 bases, with 9 bases between. The CDR3 totals 10 residues. The CDR3 DNA reads as TGCAGTGCGGCGATGGGGACCCAGTACTTC. It is translated as CSAAMGTQYF.

As to this clonotype: A clone one base away is much larger, so this may be a read error. V and J are TRBV7-2 and TRBJ2-7; D is undetermined. The CDR3 extends over 12 amino acids. The germline V gene has CDR1 SGHTA and CDR2 FQGNSA. Between the trimmed V and J ends, which lost 5 bases and 6 bases, there was a span of 11 bases. CDR3 bases: TGTGCCAGCAGCACAGTGGGCTGCGAGCAGTACTTC. Amino acid sequence: CASSTVGCEQYF.

This clonotype has just one count. The V call is TRBV12-3 or TRBV12-4, the J call TRBJ1-5; D call uncertain. V was trimmed by 4 bases and J by 0 bases, leaving 13 bases between them. The CDR3 sequence is 16 residues long. CDR3 sequence: CASSSDWFISNQPQHF. CDR3 coding DNA: TGTGCCAGCAGTTCGGACTGGTTTATTAGCAATCAGCCCCAGCATTTT.

A remark on this clonotype: A read error may explain this, as a much larger clone is one base away. V and J are TRBV4-3 and TRBJ2-1; the D is unclear. The V gene lost 0 bases and the J gene lost 5 bases, with 14 bases spanning the gap. The CDR3 has 16 amino acids. The germline CDR1 and CDR2 sequences are LGHNA and YSLEER. For the CDR3, the DNA is TGCGCCAGCAGCCAAGATTCCGGAGAACCGCACAATGAGCAGTTCTTC. Translating it yields CASSQDSGEPHNEQFF.

In its sample, this clonotype ranks as medium-sized (0.01 to 0.1%). V is TRBV6-5 and J is TRBJ1-2; 8 nucleotides agree with TRBD1. The CDR3 runs to 15 residues. The V segment lost 10 bases and the J segment 8 bases; nucleotides outside the gene matches: 18. Germline CDR1 is MNHEY and CDR2 is SVGAGI. CDR3 DNA sequence: TGTGCCACCTCTGTAAGGACAGGGACTATAGGGGGCTACACCTTC. Protein sequence: CATSVRTGTIGGYTF.

The chain is built from TRBV2 and TRBJ2-3; 10 nucleotides agree with TRBD1. With V trimmed by 9 bases and J by 2 bases, 5 bases remained unmatched. The CDR3 loop spans 14 amino acids. CDR1 is SNHLY and CDR2 is FYNNEI in the germline V gene. The CDR3 coding sequence is TGTGCCAGTGGGACAGGGGAAATCACAGATACGCAGTATTTT. Translating it yields CASGTGEITDTQYF.